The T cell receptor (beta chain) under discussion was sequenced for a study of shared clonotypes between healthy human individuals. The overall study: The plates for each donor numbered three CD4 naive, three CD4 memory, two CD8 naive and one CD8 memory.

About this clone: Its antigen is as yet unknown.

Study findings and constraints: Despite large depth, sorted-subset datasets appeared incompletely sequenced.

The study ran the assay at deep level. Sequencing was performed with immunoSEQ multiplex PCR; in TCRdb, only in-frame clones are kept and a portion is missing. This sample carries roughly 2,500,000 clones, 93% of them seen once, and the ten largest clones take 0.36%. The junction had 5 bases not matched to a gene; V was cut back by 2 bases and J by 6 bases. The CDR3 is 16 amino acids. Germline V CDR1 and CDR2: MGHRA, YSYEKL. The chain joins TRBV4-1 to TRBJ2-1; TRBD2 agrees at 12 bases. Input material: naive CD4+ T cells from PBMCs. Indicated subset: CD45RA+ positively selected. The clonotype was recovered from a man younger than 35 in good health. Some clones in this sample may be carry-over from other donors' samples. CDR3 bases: TGCGCCAGCAGCCAACCAACTAGCGGGAGGTTCAATGAGCAGTTCTTC. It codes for CASSQPTSGRFNEQFF.